This T cell receptor beta chain was captured by sequencing in a study of shared clonotypes between healthy human individuals. Looking at the study overall: The study used three CD4 naive, three CD4 memory, two CD8 naive and one CD8 memory plate per donor.

Whole-study findings and limits: Sharing of clonotypes among donors was expected to vary with sequencing depth.

Concerning this clone: What it binds is not known.

Assay: immunoSEQ multiplex PCR; the TCRdb copy retains only in-frame clones and omits some. The sample contains roughly 2,000,000 clones, 85% to 95% of which appear only once. The CDR3 totals 15 residues. CDR1 and CDR2 from the germline V gene are MDHEN and SYDVKM. Trimming cost V 3 bases and J 6 bases; bases outside gene matches: 8. Selected positively for CCR7 and CD45RO-negative, naive CD8 cells excluded terminally differentiated effector memory CD45RA+ cells. The sequenced material came from naive CD8+ T cells sorted from blood. The chain combines TRBV28 with TRBJ2-3, with 8 nucleotides matching TRBD2. This receptor was identified in a man younger than 30 in good health. The CDR3 DNA reads as TGTGCCAGCAGTTTCACGCGGGGGGCTGGGGATACGCAGTATTTT. This sequence encodes CASSFTRGAGDTQYF.